This T cell receptor (beta chain) was identified during a study of blood T cell repertoires in COVID-19. Overall study context: Researchers got acute and convalescent COVID-19 samples from the United States, Italy and Spain. PBMCs, B-cell-depleted T cells, or T cells provided the cDNA or gDNA that made up the material.

Germline-derived CDR1 and CDR2 are MNHEY and SMNVEV (reference sequence). The CDR3 runs to 15 residues. V shed 7 bases and J shed 4 bases, with 19 bases lying between them. Authors' processing steps: Amplified reference gene primers provided the basis for estimating nucleated cell counts. Only in-frame clones appear in the TCRdb table, and some are missing; sequencing was by immunoSEQ multiplex PCR. The V and J calls and clone size come from that table; D and trimming were worked out from the DNA. The repertoire holds more than 150,000 clones, roughly nine tenths seen once, with under 4.5% in the top ten.

This rearrangement joins TRBV27 to TRBJ1-1, with unresolved D. This receptor was identified in a woman aged 70-85 years with acute or convalescent COVID-19. What was sequenced was peripheral blood. The CDR3 region is CASNLRSTLSTEAFF. The DNA of the CDR3 is TGTGCCAGCAATTTGAGGTCCACTCTTTCCACTGAAGCTTTCTTT.